A single sample gave rise to the 22 T cell receptor beta chains below, sequenced in a study of blood T cells in healthy people across ages. For the second PCR, which ran for roughly 7 to 11 cycles, a sample-barcoded 5' primer and a J-beta primer mix were used. TCRdb used MiXCR to reprocess the 5' RACE reads, holding one entry per CDR3 protein. The repertoire holds about 1,400,000 distinct CDR3 sequences, approximately 60% seen once, with 6.7% in the top ten. Sequenced: blood. Receptors originate from a man between 18 and 35 years old in good health.

The chain joins TRBV7-9 to TRBJ1-1; D is undetermined. This CDR3 comprises 14 residues. The germline V and J ends were trimmed by 4 bases and 2 bases, with 11 bases remaining between them. Looked up from germline, CDR1 is SEHNR and CDR2 is FQNEAQ (reference sequence). In DNA form, the CDR3 reads TGTGCCAGCAGCTCCAGCGGGGAAAACACTGAAGCTTTCTTT. This gives the protein CASSSSGENTEAFF.

The rearrangement links TRBV10-2 to TRBJ2-7; D not resolved. Germline V gene sequence: CDR1 WSHSY, CDR2 SAAADI. CDR3 length equals 14 residues. V was clipped by 3 bases and J by 0 bases, with 9 bases between them. The CDR3 loop reads CASSEGQYSYEQYF. CDR3 bases: TGCGCCAGCAGTGAAGGCCAATACTCCTACGAGCAGTACTTC.

This clonotype was observed a single time. The V call is TRBV12-3 or TRBV12-4, the J call TRBJ1-1; D unclear. The CDR3 is made up of 12 amino acids. V gave up 6 bases and J gave up 3 bases, with 8 bases separating them. The CDR3: CASSRPYTEAFF. The CDR3 DNA reads TGTGCCAGCAGCAGACCCTACACTGAAGCTTTCTTT.

The chain carries TRBV7-9 and TRBJ2-7; TRBD1 is a possible D gene (6 bases). The CDR3 covers 14 residues. The germline V gene encodes CDR1 SEHNR and CDR2 FQNEAQ (reference sequence). Trimming took 3 bases from V and 4 from J, leaving 13 bases between them. The CDR3 protein is CASSLDSRVYEQYF. In DNA, the CDR3 is TGTGCCAGCAGCTTGGACAGCCGGGTTTACGAGCAGTACTTC.

The chain employs TRBV4-1 and TRBJ1-2, with no clear D. V shed 2 bases and J shed 7 bases, with 14 bases lying between them. This CDR3 has 14 residues. Germline CDR1 reads MGHRA; CDR2 reads YSYEKL. CDR3 sequence (DNA): TGCGCCAGCAGCCAACCGGGGATCCCCCGTGGCTACACCTTC. This translates into CASSQPGIPRGYTF.

The sample holds a few counts of this clonotype. V and J are TRBV4-1 and TRBJ1-5; a possible D gene is TRBD1 (6 bases). V was cut by 2 bases and J by 7 bases, with 15 bases left in between. The CDR3 consists of 15 residues. Germline CDR1 is MGHRA and CDR2 is YSYEKL. The CDR3 protein is CASSQFDPGDQPQHF. For the CDR3, the DNA is TGCGCCAGCAGCCAATTTGACCCAGGGGACCAGCCCCAGCATTTT.

The chain couples TRBV10-3 to TRBJ2-7; D may be TRBD1 (5 bases). The germline V gene has CDR1 ENHRY and CDR2 SYGVKD. Trimming took off 6 bases at V and 0 bases at J, with 15 bases between the two ends. This CDR3 comprises 15 residues. CDR3 sequence: CAIRGLDKTSYEQYF. CDR3 nucleotides: TGTGCCATCAGGGGATTGGACAAGACCTCCTACGAGCAGTACTTC.

The CDR3 bases are TGTGCCAGCAGCGACAGAACAGGGTCCGGGGAGCTGTTTTTT. Protein product: CASSDRTGSGELFF. The chain combines TRBV9 with TRBJ2-2, with D maybe TRBD1 (6 bases). The CDR3 is 14 amino acids. Trimming removed 3 bases from V and 6 bases from J, with 12 bases in between. Germline CDR1 and CDR2: SGDLS and YYNGEE.

The rearrangement joins TRBV20-1 to TRBJ1-3; 8 bases match TRBD1. The CDR3 is 13 amino acids. Trimming removed 6 bases from V and 4 bases from J; junction bases left unmatched: 5. The V gene's germline CDR1 is DFQATT and CDR2 SNEGSKA (reference sequence). This chain's CDR3 is CSAATGAGNTIYF. The CDR3 DNA sequence: TGCAGTGCCGCGACAGGGGCGGGAAACACCATATATTTT.

The rearrangement links TRBV4-2 to TRBJ2-7; 9 bases are shared with TRBD2. CDR3 length: 17 residues. V lost 1 base, J lost 2 bases, and 9 bases stayed unmatched. Germline-derived CDR1 and CDR2 are LGHNA and YNFKEQ. CDR3 in DNA: TGTGCCAGCAGCCAAGTGTCAAGCGGGAGGAACCCCTACGAGCAGTACTTC. Protein: CASSQVSSGRNPYEQYF.

The V gene is TRBV7-9, the J gene TRBJ2-1; 9 nucleotides agree with TRBD2. The CDR3 contains 19 residues. J gave up 0 bases and V 0 bases, and 9 bases lay outside the gene matches. The V gene's germline CDR1 is SEHNR and CDR2 FQNEAQ (reference sequence). CDR3 residues: CASSLAGGGALFSYNEQFF. The CDR3 nucleotides are TGTGCCAGCAGCTTAGCTGGCGGGGGGGCCTTATTCTCCTACAATGAGCAGTTCTTC.

The chain carries TRBV6-5 and TRBJ2-7, with TRBD2 matching 8 bases. CDR3 length equals 16 residues. The germline gives CDR1 MNHEY, CDR2 SVGAGI. Unmatched junction bases numbered 6, after V lost 2 bases and J lost 0 bases. CDR3: CASSYQIAGSSYEQYF. DNA of the CDR3: TGTGCCAGCAGTTACCAGATAGCGGGGAGCTCCTACGAGCAGTACTTC.

Only a few counts were recorded for this clonotype. The chain links TRBV5-1 to TRBJ2-7; a weak D match, TRBD2 (6 bases). This CDR3 contains 15 residues. The V gene's germline CDR1 is SGHRS and CDR2 YFSETQ. The V and J ends lost 2 bases and 0 bases respectively, with 12 bases between them. In DNA form, the CDR3 reads TGCGCCAGCAGCTTCGGAGGGGTGAGCTCCTACGAGCAGTACTTC. This encodes CASSFGGVSSYEQYF.

This chain uses TRBV7-9 with TRBJ1-6; D call uncertain. V lost 7 bases, J lost 9 bases, and 16 bases lay in between. Germline values: CDR1 SEHNR, CDR2 FQNEAQ (reference sequence). The CDR3 extends over 14 amino acids. DNA of the CDR3: TGTGCCAGCACCTATGGGATGGATGGTTCACCCCTCCACTTT. Amino acids: CASTYGMDGSPLHF. Drawing the rest from reference TRBV7-9 and TRBJ1-6, the complete variable domain is DTGVSQNPRHKITKRGQNVTFRCDPISEHNRLYWYRQTLGQGPEFLTYFQNEAQLEKSRLLSDRFSAERPKGSFSTLEIQRTEQGDSAMYLCASTYGMDGSPLHFGNGTRLTVT.

J is TRBJ1-6 and V is TRBV9; D unclear. Germline V gives CDR1 SGDLS, CDR2 YYNGEE. The CDR3 is 14 residues long. The germline V and J ends were trimmed by 3 bases and 13 bases, with 17 bases remaining between them. CDR3 protein: CASSATPDGGPLHF. The CDR3 nucleotides read TGTGCCAGCAGCGCAACACCCGACGGTGGGCCCCTCCACTTT.

The chain carries TRBV6-2 or TRBV6-3 and TRBJ2-3; TRBD2 is a possible D gene (5 bases). Germline CDR1 and CDR2: MNHEY and SVGEGT. V was shortened by 10 bases and J by 3 bases, with 14 bases between the two germline ends. The CDR3 has 13 amino acids. CDR3 sequence (DNA): TGTGCCACCCTTTCCGGGAAGACAGATACGCAGTATTTT. The encoded protein is CATLSGKTDTQYF.

This chain links TRBV5-1 with TRBJ2-1, with 7 bases fitting TRBD2. The germline CDR1 and CDR2 sequences are SGHRS and YFSETQ. After removal of 10 bases from V and 12 bases from J, the junction contained 4 bases not matched to a gene. CDR3 length equals 9 residues. CDR3 bases: TGCGCCTCTTGGGAGGGGCAGTTCTTC. This encodes CASWEGQFF.

This CDR3 is CASSWDRDSKTKNIQYF. CDR3 sequence (DNA): TGTGCCAGCAGTTGGGATAGGGACAGTAAAACCAAAAACATTCAGTACTTC. V and J are TRBV12-3 or TRBV12-4 and TRBJ2-4; 7 bases map to TRBD1. The CDR3 sequence is 17 residues long. Unmatched junction bases numbered 11, after V lost 4 bases and J lost 2 bases.

The chain employs TRBV28 and TRBJ1-2; 11 bases map to TRBD1. The CDR3 spans 16 residues. The J segment lost 4 bases and the V segment lost 5 bases, leaving 9 bases of the junction unmatched. CDR1 is MDHEN and CDR2 is SYDVKM in the germline V gene. CDR3 in amino acids: CASSPGQGAVIYGYTF. CDR3 DNA sequence: TGTGCCAGCAGTCCCGGACAGGGGGCCGTCATCTATGGCTACACCTTC.

The rearrangement uses TRBV6-5 and TRBJ2-3; perhaps TRBD1 as D (6 bases). Germline loops: CDR1 MNHEY, CDR2 SVGAGI. The CDR3 loop spans 18 amino acids. V was shortened by 0 bases and J by 3 bases, with 19 bases between the two germline ends. The CDR3 sequence is CASSYSRTIRGGTDTQYF. The CDR3, as DNA: TGTGCCAGCAGTTACTCAAGGACGATCAGGGGTGGTACAGATACGCAGTATTTT.

This clonotype was picked up many times. The chain is built from TRBV7-9 and TRBJ2-7, with 8 bases matching TRBD1. The ends lost 1 base at V and 3 bases at J; junction bases unmatched: 2. Germline V gene data show CDR1 as SEHNR and CDR2 as FQNEAQ (reference sequence). CDR3 length: 14 amino acids. Written as DNA, the CDR3 is TGTGCCAGCAGCTTAGGACAGGGGCGCTACGAGCAGTACTTC. Protein sequence: CASSLGQGRYEQYF. The whole variable domain, filled in from reference TRBV7-9 and TRBJ2-7, reads DTGVSQNPRHKITKRGQNVTFRCDPISEHNRLYWYRQTLGQGPEFLTYFQNEAQLEKSRLLSDRFSAERPKGSFSTLEIQRTEQGDSAMYLCASSLGQGRYEQYFGPGTRLTVT.

The J gene is TRBJ2-3, the V gene TRBV4-1, with 15 bases lining up with TRBD2. Germline V gene lookup returns CDR1 MGHRA and CDR2 YSYEKL. This CDR3 has 21 residues. The J segment lost 4 bases and the V segment lost 0 bases, leaving 14 bases of the junction unmatched. The CDR3: CASSQEPGTSGRLGGADTQYF. The CDR3 DNA reads TGCGCCAGCAGCCAAGAGCCCGGGACTAGCGGGAGGCTGGGCGGCGCAGATACGCAGTATTTT.